Each of the 2 T cell receptor beta chains below was sequenced from the same sample in a study of OX40 agonist ivuxolimab in advanced cancers. The repertoire was sequenced with immunoSEQ multiplex PCR; TCRdb's copy has only in-frame clones and lacks some. The sample holds 100,000 to 130,000 clones, approximately 89% seen once. The sample consisted of CD4+ or CD8+ T cells sorted from blood, taken in a trial of the OX40 agonist ivuxolimab. The receptors were gathered from an adult with an advanced solid tumor such as melanoma, head and neck, liver or kidney cancer.

This chain joins TRBV5-1 and TRBJ1-1; D might be TRBD1 (5 bases). CDR1 SGHRS and CDR2 YFSETQ come from the germline V gene. CDR3 length: 15 residues. V dropped 3 bases and J dropped 0 bases, with 12 bases sitting between them. This chain's CDR3 is CASSSGTEVNTEAFF. As DNA, the CDR3 is TGCGCCAGCAGCTCCGGGACGGAGGTGAACACTGAAGCTTTCTTT.

The gene calls are TRBV10-1 and TRBJ2-3; D remains unclear. This CDR3 has 12 residues. With 2 bases removed from V and 2 bases from J, the gap between germline ends came to 2 bases. Looked up from germline, CDR1 is WNHNN and CDR2 is SYGVQD (reference sequence). In DNA, the CDR3 is TGCGCCAGCAGTGAGCACACAGATACGCAGTATTTT. Its translation: CASSEHTDTQYF.